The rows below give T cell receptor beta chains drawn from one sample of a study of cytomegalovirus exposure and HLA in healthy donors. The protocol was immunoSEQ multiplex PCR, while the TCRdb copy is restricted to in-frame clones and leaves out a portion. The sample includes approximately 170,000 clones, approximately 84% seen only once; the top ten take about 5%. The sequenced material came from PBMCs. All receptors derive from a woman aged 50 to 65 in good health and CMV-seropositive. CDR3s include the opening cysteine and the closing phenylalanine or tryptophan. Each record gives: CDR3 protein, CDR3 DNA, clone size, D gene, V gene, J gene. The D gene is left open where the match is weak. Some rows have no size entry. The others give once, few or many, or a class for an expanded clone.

CASSGLAGTTDTQYF,TGTGCCAGCAGTGGACTAGCGGGAACCACAGATACGCAGTATTTT,.,TRBD2,TRBV6-1,TRBJ2-3
CASSPIRGGEQFF,TGTGCCAGCTCACCAATCCGGGGTGGTGAGCAGTTCTTC,.,.,TRBV18,TRBJ2-1
CASSQKWGGGGNTEAFF,TGTGCCAGCAGCCAAAAATGGGGCGGTGGTGGGAACACTGAAGCTTTCTTT,.,.,TRBV13,TRBJ1-1
CASSLARGGQPQHF,TGTGCCAGCAGTTTAGCCAGGGGCGGTCAGCCCCAGCATTTT,.,.,TRBV27,TRBJ1-5
CASSSQGYEQYF,TGTGCCAGCAGTTCACAGGGCTACGAGCAGTACTTC,.,.,TRBV7-9,TRBJ2-7
CASSQLGLQNYGYTF,TGCGCCAGCAGCCAACTAGGACTGCAGAACTATGGCTACACCTTC,.,.,TRBV4-1,TRBJ1-2
CASSQEGANNQPQHF,TGCGCCAGCAGCCAAGAGGGGGCTAACAATCAGCCCCAGCATTTT,.,.,TRBV4-3,TRBJ1-5
CASTLDNTNEKLFF,TGCGCCAGCACATTGGACAATACGAATGAAAAACTGTTTTTT,.,.,TRBV5-1,TRBJ1-4
CASSVVLAGDTQYF,TGTGCCAGCAGCGTAGTACTCGCCGGAGATACGCAGTATTTT,.,.,TRBV9,TRBJ2-3
CASSQGGMGTGELFF,TGTGCCAGCAGCCAGGGAGGAATGGGAACCGGGGAGCTGTTTTTT,.,.,TRBV28,TRBJ2-2
CASSLSGINSDTQYF,TGTGCCAGCTCACTATCCGGGATTAACTCGGATACGCAGTATTTT,once,.,TRBV18,TRBJ2-3
CAWSVPRQGDTEAFF,TGTGCCTGGAGTGTACCCCGACAGGGAGATACTGAAGCTTTCTTT,.,TRBD1,TRBV30,TRBJ1-1
CASSFDRGDRGYTF,TGCGCCAGCAGCTTCGACAGGGGGGATCGTGGCTACACCTTC,.,TRBD1,TRBV5-1,TRBJ1-2
CASSPYKQGANGYTF,TGTGCCAGCAGCCCCTACAAACAGGGGGCCAATGGCTACACCTTC,.,TRBD1,TRBV9,TRBJ1-2
CASSPPGLEGRAEAFF,TGTGCCAGCAGCCCTCCCGGGCTGGAGGGTAGGGCTGAAGCTTTCTTT,.,.,TRBV28,TRBJ1-1
CASSLAPQGGMYGYTF,TGTGCCAGCAGCTTGGCCCCACAGGGGGGTATGTATGGCTACACCTTC,.,TRBD1,TRBV5-4,TRBJ1-2
CASNWGQSNYGYTF,TGTGCCAGCAACTGGGGACAGTCTAACTATGGCTACACCTTC,.,TRBD1,TRBV6-6,TRBJ1-2
CASSLQRVSHSLVYGYTF,TGTGCCAGCAGCTTGCAAAGGGTTTCTCACTCACTAGTTTATGGCTACACCTTC,few,.,TRBV5-6,TRBJ1-2
CASSSAGTSDDEQFF,TGTGCCAGCAGCTCCGCCGGGACTAGCGATGATGAGCAGTTCTTC,.,TRBD2,TRBV7-2,TRBJ2-1
CASSLGPSSYEQYF,TGTGCCAGCAGCTTAGGGCCTAGCAGCTACGAGCAGTACTTC,.,.,TRBV7-2,TRBJ2-7
CAWSDGGASVETQYF,TGTGCCTGGAGTGATGGGGGGGCGTCGGTAGAGACCCAGTACTTC,.,.,TRBV30,TRBJ2-5
CASSWGPQGDKNTEAFF,TGCGCCAGCAGCTGGGGTCCCCAAGGGGACAAAAACACTGAAGCTTTCTTT,.,.,TRBV5-1,TRBJ1-1